The T cell receptor beta chain described here comes from a study of CD8+CD57+ T cells in acquired aplastic anemia. Across the whole study: Sorted CD4+ plus CD8+ cells gave DNA averaging about 3 ug. Study outcomes and limitations: Comparison of patients with controls identified nearly 30 shared CD8+ CDR3 sequences. Patients and healthy controls showed no significant CD8+ Simpson's diversity difference.

Patients selected for sequencing had displayed CD8+CD57+ cell expansion by flow cytometry. Patients were untreated when blood was sampled. This clonotype was counted at least ten times. Its specificity is unknown. Germline CDR1 and CDR2: MNHEY and SMNVEV (reference sequence). V lost 5 bases, J lost 4 bases, and 4 bases stayed unmatched. This CDR3 is 13 amino acids long. TCR beta VDJ and CDR3 were profiled, and genomic DNA was the template. TCRdb re-derived calls from the reads in MiXCR, one entry per CDR3 protein. This sample has around 200,000 distinct CDR3 sequences, with around half found just once. The chain uses TRBV27 and TRBJ2-5; TRBD1 agrees at 7 bases. The specimen sequenced was sorted CD4+, CD8+, or CD8+CD57+ T cells (not recorded which) from PBMCs. The origin of this receptor is a human donor with aplastic anemia. The CDR3 loop is CASSSYRGETQYF. Here the CDR3 DNA reads TGTGCCAGCAGTAGTTACAGGGGAGAGACCCAGTACTTC.